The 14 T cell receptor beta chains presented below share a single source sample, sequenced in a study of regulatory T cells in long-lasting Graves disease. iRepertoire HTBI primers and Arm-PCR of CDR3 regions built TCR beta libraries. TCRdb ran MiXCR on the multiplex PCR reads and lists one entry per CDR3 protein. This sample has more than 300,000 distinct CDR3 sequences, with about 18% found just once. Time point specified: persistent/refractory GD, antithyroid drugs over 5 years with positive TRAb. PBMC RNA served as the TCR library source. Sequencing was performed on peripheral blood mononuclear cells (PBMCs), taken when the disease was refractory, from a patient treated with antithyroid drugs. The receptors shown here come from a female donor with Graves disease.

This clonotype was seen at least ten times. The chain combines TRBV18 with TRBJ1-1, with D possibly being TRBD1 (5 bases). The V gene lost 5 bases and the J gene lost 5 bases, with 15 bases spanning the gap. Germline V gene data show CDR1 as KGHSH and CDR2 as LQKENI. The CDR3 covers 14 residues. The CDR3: CASSGEGAMTEAFF. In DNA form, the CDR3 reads TGTGCCAGCTCAGGCGAAGGGGCGATGACTGAAGCTTTCTTT.

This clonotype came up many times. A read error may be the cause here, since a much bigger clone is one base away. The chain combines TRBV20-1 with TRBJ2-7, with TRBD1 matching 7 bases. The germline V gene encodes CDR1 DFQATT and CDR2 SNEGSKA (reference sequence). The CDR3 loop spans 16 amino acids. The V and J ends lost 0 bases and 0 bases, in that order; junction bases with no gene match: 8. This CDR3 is CSARERGGRSSYEQYF. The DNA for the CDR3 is TGCAGTGCTAGAGAAAGAGGGGGCCGGAGCTCCTACGAGCAGTACTTC.

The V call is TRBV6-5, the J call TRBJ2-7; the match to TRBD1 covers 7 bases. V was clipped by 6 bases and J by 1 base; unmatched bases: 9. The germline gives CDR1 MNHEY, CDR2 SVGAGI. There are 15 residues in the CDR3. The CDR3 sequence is CASRLPQGSSYEQYF. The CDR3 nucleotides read TGTGCCAGCAGACTACCACAGGGGTCATCCTACGAGCAGTACTTC.

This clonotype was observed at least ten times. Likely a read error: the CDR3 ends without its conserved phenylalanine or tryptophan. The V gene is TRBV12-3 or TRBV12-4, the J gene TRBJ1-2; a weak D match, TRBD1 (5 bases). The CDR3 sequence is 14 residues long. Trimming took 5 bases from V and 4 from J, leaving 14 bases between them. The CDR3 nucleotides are TGTGCCAGCAGTCTCAGCTGGGGGTCCTATGGCTACACCTCC. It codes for CASSLSWGSYGYTS.

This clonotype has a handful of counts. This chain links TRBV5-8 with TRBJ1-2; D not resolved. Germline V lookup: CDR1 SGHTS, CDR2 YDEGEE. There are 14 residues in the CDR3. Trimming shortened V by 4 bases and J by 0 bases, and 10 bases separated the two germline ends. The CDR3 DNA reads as TGTGCCAGCAGCCGCGGTTCCGCTAACTATGGCTACACCTTC. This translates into CASSRGSANYGYTF.

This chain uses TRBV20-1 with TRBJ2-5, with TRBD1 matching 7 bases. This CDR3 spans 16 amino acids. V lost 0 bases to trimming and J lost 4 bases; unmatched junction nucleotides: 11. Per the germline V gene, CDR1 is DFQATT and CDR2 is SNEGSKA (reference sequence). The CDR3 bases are TGCAGTGCTAGAGATCCTCTAACAGGGGTTCGAGAGACCCAGTACTTC. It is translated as CSARDPLTGVRETQYF.

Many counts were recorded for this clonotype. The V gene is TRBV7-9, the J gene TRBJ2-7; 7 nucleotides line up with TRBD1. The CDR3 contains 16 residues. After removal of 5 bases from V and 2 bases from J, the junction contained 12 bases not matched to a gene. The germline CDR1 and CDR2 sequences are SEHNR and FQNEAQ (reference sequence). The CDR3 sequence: CASSPLPGTATYEQYF. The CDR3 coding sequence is TGTGCCAGCAGCCCTCTTCCCGGGACAGCTACCTACGAGCAGTACTTC.

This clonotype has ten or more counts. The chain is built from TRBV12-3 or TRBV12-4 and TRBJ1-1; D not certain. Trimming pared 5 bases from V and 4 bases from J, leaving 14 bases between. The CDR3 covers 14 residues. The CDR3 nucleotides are TGTGCCAGCAGTCTACATTCAGAGGTCACTGAAGCTTTCTTT. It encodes CASSLHSEVTEAFF.

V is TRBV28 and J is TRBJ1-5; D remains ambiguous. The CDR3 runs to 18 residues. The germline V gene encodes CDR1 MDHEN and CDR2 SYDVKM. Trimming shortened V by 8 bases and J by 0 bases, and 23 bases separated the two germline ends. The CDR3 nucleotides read TGTGCCAGCTGGACTCCAGGCCGGCGTGTCTATAGCAATCAGCCCCAGCATTTT. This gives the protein CASWTPGRRVYSNQPQHF.

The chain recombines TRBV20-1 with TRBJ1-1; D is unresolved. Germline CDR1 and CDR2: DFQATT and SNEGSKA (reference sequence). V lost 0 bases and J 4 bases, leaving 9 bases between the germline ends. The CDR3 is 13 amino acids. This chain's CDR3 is CSARDMLVTEAFF. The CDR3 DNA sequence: TGCAGTGCTAGAGACATGTTGGTCACTGAAGCTTTCTTT.

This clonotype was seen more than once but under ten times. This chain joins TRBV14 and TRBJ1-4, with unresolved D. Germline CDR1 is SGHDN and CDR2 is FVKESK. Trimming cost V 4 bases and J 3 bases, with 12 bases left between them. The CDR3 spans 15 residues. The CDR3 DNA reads TGTGCCAGCAGCCCTAGACAAACCCCTAATGAAAAACTGTTTTTT. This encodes CASSPRQTPNEKLFF.

The CDR3 spells CASSYNSRVGGDTQYF. CDR3 DNA sequence: TGTGCCAGCAGTTATAACTCAAGGGTAGGGGGCGATACGCAGTATTTT. The J gene is TRBJ2-3, the V gene TRBV6-2 or TRBV6-3; 7 bases are a match to TRBD1. This CDR3 region has 16 residues. From germline, CDR1 is MNHEY and CDR2 SVGEGT. The V and J ends lost 3 bases and 6 bases, in that order; junction bases with no gene match: 12.

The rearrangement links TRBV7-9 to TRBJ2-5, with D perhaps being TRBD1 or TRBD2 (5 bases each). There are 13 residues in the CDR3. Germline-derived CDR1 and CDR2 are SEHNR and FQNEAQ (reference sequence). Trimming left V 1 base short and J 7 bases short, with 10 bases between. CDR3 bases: TGTGCCAGCAGCTTAGGGACTGGGGGGACCCAGTACTTC. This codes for CASSLGTGGTQYF.

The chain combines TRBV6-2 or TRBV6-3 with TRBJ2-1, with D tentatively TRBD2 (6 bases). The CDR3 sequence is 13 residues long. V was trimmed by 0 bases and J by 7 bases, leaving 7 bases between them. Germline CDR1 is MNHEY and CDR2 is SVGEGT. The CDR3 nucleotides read TGTGCCAGCAGTTACTCGGAGGGAAATGAGCAGTTCTTC. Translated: CASSYSEGNEQFF.